This T cell receptor beta chain was sequenced in a study of cytomegalovirus exposure and HLA in healthy donors. The CDR3 spans 15 residues. Germline CDR1 reads MNHEY; CDR2 reads SMNVEV (reference sequence). V trimming: 6 bases; J trimming: 1 base; junction bases outside the gene matches: 3. The PCR ran on 60 Vbeta and 13 Jbeta primers. Only in-frame clones appear in the TCRdb table, and some are missing; sequencing was by immunoSEQ multiplex PCR. Among 200,000 to 250,000 clones listed, roughly 70% were seen once. This receptor was taken from a woman under 40 in good health and CMV-seronegative. The chain is built from TRBV27 and TRBJ1-3, with TRBD1 matching 10 bases. The sequencing input was PBMCs. The CDR3 here is CASSRTGGSGNTIYF. CDR3 sequence (DNA): TGTGCCAGCAGCCGGACAGGGGGGTCTGGAAACACCATATATTTT.